These 11 T cell receptor beta chains were all obtained from the same sample, sequenced in a study of tumor-infiltrating lymphocytes in oesophageal squamous cell carcinoma. TCRdb reprocessed the PCR reads via MiXCR and lists one record per CDR3 protein. The repertoire holds just over 20,000 distinct CDR3 sequences, about 35% seen once, with roughly 12% in the top ten. Specimen: esophageal tumor tissue. The receptor source for this set is a male donor with esophageal squamous cell carcinoma.

The chain is built from TRBV12-3 or TRBV12-4 and TRBJ1-1; weak D call: TRBD1 (5 bases). Trimming left V 0 bases short and J 4 bases short, with 12 bases between. The length of the CDR3 is 15 residues. DNA of the CDR3: TGTGCCAGCAGTTTAGCGTCAGGGAATCCCACTGAAGCTTTCTTT. Translating gives CASSLASGNPTEAFF.

The CDR3 region has the DNA TGCAGTGCTAGAGATCGCGGGACAGGGTATCAGCCCCAGCATTTT. Translated: CSARDRGTGYQPQHF. The chain uses TRBV20-1 and TRBJ1-5, with TRBD1 identical over 9 bases. The CDR3 is made up of 15 amino acids. Germline V gene sequence: CDR1 DFQATT, CDR2 SNEGSKA (reference sequence). The trim removed 0 bases at V and 5 bases at J, leaving 5 bases unmatched.

The chain uses TRBV12-3 or TRBV12-4 and TRBJ2-1; D remains ambiguous. V lost 4 bases and J 3 bases, leaving 7 bases between the germline ends. This CDR3 has 13 amino acids. CDR3 in amino acids: CASSWARYNEQFF. The CDR3 DNA reads as TGTGCCAGCAGTTGGGCCCGCTACAATGAGCAGTTCTTC.

This clonotype was seen ten or more times. The chain links TRBV20-1 to TRBJ2-4; D gene ambiguous. The better agreement between TRBJ2-7 and the DNA end casts doubt on the J call. The CDR3 spans 16 residues. Germline V lookup: CDR1 DFQATT, CDR2 SNEGSKA (reference sequence). Here the CDR3 DNA reads TGCAGTGCTAAACGGACCAGGACGACTCTCAGTAGCGAGCAGTACTTC. Amino acids: CSAKRTRTTLSSEQYF.

V gene TRBV28 combines with J gene TRBJ2-5; 7 bases align to TRBD2. Judging by the DNA end, TRBJ2-1 fits better; the J call may be wrong. Germline CDR1 is MDHEN and CDR2 is SYDVKM. The CDR3 has 16 residues. The CDR3 spells CASRPSSGLGYNEQFF. As DNA, the CDR3 is TGTGCCAGCAGACCCTCTAGCGGTCTCGGTTACAATGAGCAGTTCTTC.

In its sample, this clonotype was seen many times. The CDR3 nucleotides are TGTGCCAGCAGTCTCGAGACAATGGGGTATAGCGCAAACCCGCACAATGAGCAGTTCTTC. This sequence encodes CASSLETMGYSANPHNEQFF. The chain combines TRBV28 with TRBJ2-1; D might be TRBD2 (5 bases). The germline V and J ends were trimmed by 5 bases and 5 bases, with 31 bases remaining between them. In germline, CDR1 is MDHEN, CDR2 SYDVKM. The CDR3 consists of 20 residues.

The rearrangement uses TRBV12-3 or TRBV12-4 and TRBJ2-3; no definite D call. V was cut by 2 bases and J by 4 bases, with 7 bases left in between. The CDR3 contains 13 residues. CDR3 protein: CASSLNGADTQYF. For the CDR3, the DNA is TGTGCCAGCAGTTTAAATGGGGCAGATACGCAGTATTTT.

The chain combines TRBV29-1 with TRBJ2-7; TRBD1 agrees at 7 bases. Germline V gives CDR1 SQVTM, CDR2 ANQGSEA. Trimming took 5 bases from V and 2 from J; bases not matched to a gene: 9. This CDR3 spans 14 amino acids. CDR3 DNA: TGCAGCGTTTCCGGGACAGTCTTTCCCTACGAGCAGTACTTC. Translated, it gives CSVSGTVFPYEQYF.

There are a few counts of this clonotype. The chain links TRBV15 to TRBJ2-2, with D perhaps TRBD1 (5 bases). There are 14 residues in the CDR3. The ends were cut back, 8 bases at V and 1 base at J, with 11 bases in the middle. Germline V gene data show CDR1 as LNHNV and CDR2 as YYDKDF (reference sequence). CDR3 DNA sequence: TGTGCCACCCGGAAGGACAAGAACACCGGGGAGCTGTTTTTT. Its protein product is CATRKDKNTGELFF.

The gene calls are TRBV24-1 and TRBJ1-2; unclear D gene. V was shortened by 5 bases and J by 2 bases, with 11 bases between the two germline ends. The CDR3 is made up of 14 amino acids. Per germline, CDR1 KGHDR and CDR2 SFDVKD. The CDR3 bases are TGTGCCACCAGTGCTGTCGGGAGCAACTATGGCTACACCTTC. It codes for CATSAVGSNYGYTF.

CDR3 protein: CSATAGGLISEAFF. The CDR3 DNA is TGCAGTGCTACCGCTGGGGGCTTAATAAGTGAAGCTTTCTTT. The chain recombines TRBV20-1 with TRBJ1-1; a weak D match, TRBD1 (6 bases). Trimming left V 4 bases short and J 7 bases short, with 19 bases between. Germline assignment: CDR1 DFQATT and CDR2 SNEGSKA (reference sequence). This CDR3 is 14 amino acids long.